Listed below are T cell receptor beta chains from one sample, sequenced in a study of T cell repertoires in cytomegalovirus infection. TCRdb recomputed calls from the reads with MiXCR, one row per CDR3 protein. The sample carries approximately 500,000 distinct CDR3 sequences, approximately 15% recorded once. Sequenced input: CD8+ T cells from PBMCs. These receptors originate from a human donor in good health (CMV status not recorded). Some clones in this sample may be carry-over from other donors' samples. The CDR3 runs from the conserved cysteine through the conserved F or W.

CDR3aa	v_gene	j_gene
CASSSLGGDSSYEQYF	TRBV7-8	TRBJ2-7
CAIRTDRGYTEAFF	TRBV10-3	TRBJ1-1
CSAATGGFTDTQYF	TRBV29-1	TRBJ2-3
CASSPEAGGSDTQYF	TRBV3-1	TRBJ2-3
CASSKDRDTEAFF	TRBV5-4	TRBJ1-1
CAISEFPGGVSGENTEAFF	TRBV10-3	TRBJ1-1
CASSWTSSQYGYTF	TRBV5-6	TRBJ1-2
CASSLDRGSEAFF	TRBV5-1	TRBJ1-1
CASSSEGGGRQPQHF	TRBV7-8	TRBJ1-5
CASSPRGRKNSPLHF	TRBV27	TRBJ1-6
CASSFGQFAPGVNTEAFF	TRBV28	TRBJ1-1
CASSIDTGEGNQPQHF	TRBV19	TRBJ1-5
CASTLTGANTEAFF	TRBV4-2	TRBJ1-1
CASSPSIAFSSTDTQYF	TRBV6-2/TRBV6-3	TRBJ2-3
CASSPREWGTPYNEQFF	TRBV25-1	TRBJ2-1
CASGAPQRVSYNEQFF	TRBV9	TRBJ2-1
CASSWGLEGDTDTQYF	TRBV5-6	TRBJ2-3
CASSHKFTDTQYF	TRBV11-2	TRBJ2-3
CASSNPLRDTYGYTF	TRBV19	TRBJ1-2
CASSERRGLAGTGELFF	TRBV6-1	TRBJ2-2
CASSKDPANHEQYF	TRBV4-1	TRBJ2-7
CAISEWDTGELFF	TRBV10-3	TRBJ2-2
CASIPDGREETQYF	TRBV28	TRBJ2-5
CASSDDQPQHF	TRBV6-1	TRBJ1-5
CASSSTGGENQPQHF	TRBV7-3	TRBJ1-5
CATSDVGTSGNYNEQFF	TRBV24-1	TRBJ2-1
CASSDRPGITEAFF	TRBV2	TRBJ1-1
CASSVRDRGLGGELFF	TRBV12-3/TRBV12-4	TRBJ2-2
CASSRGTANEKLFF	TRBV7-9	TRBJ1-4
CASAREGSGMSEKLFF	TRBV7-6	TRBJ1-4
CASRLGLQAGNTIYF	TRBV7-9	TRBJ1-3
CASSLLSGSSNEQFF	TRBV7-9	TRBJ2-1
CASSLEGSLVHEQFF	TRBV7-7	TRBJ2-1
CASSYGSAAVSGYTF	TRBV6-5	TRBJ1-2
CASTGTGFDNSPLHF	TRBV11-2	TRBJ1-6
CASSLSRTYEQYF	TRBV11-2	TRBJ2-7